This entry is about one T cell receptor beta chain. The length of the CDR3 is 14 residues. The V and J ends lost 4 bases and 4 bases, in that order; junction bases with no gene match: 7. The germline V gene encodes CDR1 SGDLS and CDR2 YYNGEE. This sample was taken from a study of shared clonotypes between healthy human individuals. Per the original data handling: Because ImmunoSEQ provided only junction sequences with no quality scores, the filtering differed. Only in-frame clones appear in the TCRdb table, and some are missing; sequencing was by immunoSEQ multiplex PCR. D and trimming were read from the DNA, whereas the V and J calls and clone size are those reported in that table. The top ten clones hold 9.5% to 15% of a sample with fewer than 650,000 clones, roughly four fifths of them seen once.

This clonotype was obtained from a woman in her thirties or forties in good health. Some clones in this sample may be carry-over from other donors' samples. Sequencing was performed on PBMCs. The chain couples TRBV9 to TRBJ2-5; TRBD1 matches at 7 bases. Written as DNA, the CDR3 is TGTGCCAGCAGCAATGACAGGGTTCTAGAGACCCAGTACTTC. Its protein product is CASSNDRVLETQYF.